This TCR beta chain stems from a study of cytomegalovirus exposure and HLA in healthy donors. Study observations and caveats: TCR beta sequences numbering over 15,000 were associated with HLA alleles at 0.05 false discovery rate in a later analysis. In most subjects, TCR beta sequences reportedly gave accurate predictions of HLA-A and HLA-B alleles.

On this clone itself: What it binds is not known.

PCR involved 60 Vbeta and 13 Jbeta primers. TCRdb's table, derived via immunoSEQ multiplex PCR, lists solely in-frame clones and lacks some. The sample lists more than 150,000 clones; 82% were seen once. CDR1 and CDR2 from the germline V gene are LNHDA and SQIVND (reference sequence). The CDR3 length is 16 residues. Trimming at V came to 1 base and at J to 3 bases, leaving 8 bases not matched to a gene. J is TRBJ2-7 and V is TRBV19, with 8 bases that match TRBD1. The clonotype originates from a woman aged 45-60 years in good health and CMV-seropositive. Sequenced: PBMCs. CDR3 in DNA: TGTGCCAGTAGTATAGGCGGACAGGGACCCTACTACGAGCAGTACTTC. Its translation: CASSIGGQGPYYEQYF.